One sample yielded the 8 T cell receptor beta chains listed below, sequenced in a study of cytomegalovirus exposure and HLA in healthy donors. Profiled with immunoSEQ multiplex PCR; TCRdb holds only in-frame clones, not every one. This sample has about 120,000 clones; roughly 90% occur once, and the top ten carry just under 6.5%. The source material was PBMCs. The receptor set was obtained from a woman between 18 and 30 years old in good health and CMV-seropositive.

This sequence joins TRBV7-6 and TRBJ1-2; 8 bases map to TRBD1. The CDR3 sequence is 17 residues long. Germline trimming cut 7 bases from V and 1 base from J; bases unmatched to any gene: 14. Germline CDR1 is SGHVS and CDR2 is FNYEAQ. The CDR3 DNA reads as TGTGCCAGCACCAAACACGACAGGGGATTTAATAACTATGGCTACACCTTC. This codes for CASTKHDRGFNNYGYTF. Filled out from reference TRBV7-6 and TRBJ1-2, the complete variable domain reads GAGVSQSPRYKVTKRGQDVALRCDPISGHVSLYWYRQALGQGPEFLTYFNYEAQQDKSGLPNDRFSAERPEGSISTLTIQRTEQRDSAMYRCASTKHDRGFNNYGYTFGSGTRLTVV.

The chain uses TRBV30 and TRBJ1-6; 7 bases are a match to TRBD1. Germline lookup yields CDR1 GTSNPN and CDR2 SVGIG (reference sequence). The V gene end was trimmed by 4 bases and the J gene end by 9 bases; junction bases not matched to a gene: 12. CDR3 length: 15 amino acids. The DNA for the CDR3 is TGTGCCTGGACCCCCCGGGACAGCCATTCTTCACCCCTCCACTTT. Its translation: CAWTPRDSHSSPLHF.

The sample holds one count of this clone. The chain recombines TRBV18 with TRBJ2-7; D not certain. With 2 bases removed from V and 5 bases from J, the gap between germline ends came to 4 bases. Germline V gives CDR1 KGHSH, CDR2 LQKENI. This CDR3 is built from 11 residues. The CDR3 DNA reads TGTGCCAGCTCACCATCAAACGAGCAGTACTTC. Translation: CASSPSNEQYF.

The chain links TRBV4-2 to TRBJ1-2, with 11 nucleotides matching TRBD1. There are 16 residues in the CDR3. The V gene's germline CDR1 is LGHNA and CDR2 YNFKEQ. Trimming cost V 0 bases and J 2 bases; bases outside gene matches: 2. This CDR3 is CASSQDWTGGNYGYTF. The CDR3 DNA reads as TGTGCCAGCAGCCAAGACTGGACAGGGGGCAACTATGGCTACACCTTC.

The chain couples TRBV5-1 to TRBJ2-2; no clear D gene. V lost 4 bases and J lost 2, with 12 bases in between. Germline V gene sequence: CDR1 SGHRS, CDR2 YFSETQ. The CDR3 totals 15 residues. In DNA, the CDR3 is TGCGCCAGCAGCCCCACGGTTTACAACACCGGGGAGCTGTTTTTT. It yields the protein CASSPTVYNTGELFF.

For this clone: The junction differs from germline at one of its ends, possibly a read error. The V and J genes are TRBV7-7 and TRBJ2-1; 9 bases are a match to TRBD2. Germline V gene data show CDR1 as SSHAT and CDR2 as FNYEAQ (reference sequence). The CDR3 length is 15 residues. This CDR3 reads CASSLGAGGVTEQFF. The CDR3 region has the DNA TGTGCTAGCAGCTTAGGTGCGGGAGGGGTAACTGAGCAGTTCTTC.

The gene calls are TRBV2 and TRBJ1-2; 9 bases match TRBD1. Trimming removed 7 bases from V and 6 bases from J; junction bases left unmatched: 6. The CDR3 runs 13 residues. Germline-derived CDR1 and CDR2 are SNHLY and FYNNEI. The CDR3 loop is CASTYTGGDGYTF. The CDR3 DNA reads as TGTGCCAGCACCTACACAGGGGGCGATGGCTACACCTTC.

The chain links TRBV7-9 to TRBJ1-1; no clear D gene. The CDR3 length is 13 residues. The germline V and J ends were trimmed by 5 bases and 10 bases, with 17 bases remaining between them. Germline loops: CDR1 SEHNR, CDR2 FQNEAQ (reference sequence). As DNA, the CDR3 is TGTGCCAGCAGCAAGGACTTAAGCTCGGGAGCTTTCTTT. Translating gives CASSKDLSSGAFF. The entire variable domain, with the rest obtained from reference TRBV7-9 and TRBJ1-1, is as follows: DTGVSQNPRHKITKRGQNVTFRCDPISEHNRLYWYRQTLGQGPEFLTYFQNEAQLEKSRLLSDRFSAERPKGSFSTLEIQRTEQGDSAMYLCASSKDLSSGAFFGQGTRLTVV.